Listed below are T cell receptor beta chains from one sample, sequenced in a study of T cell changes during pregnancy in multiple sclerosis. Clones were read by immunoSEQ multiplex PCR, and TCRdb kept only the in-frame ones, dropping some. The sample lists approximately 63,000 clones, 85% to 95% occurring once. The sequencing used peripheral blood, collected in the third trimester of pregnancy. The source of these receptors is a female donor in good health, enrolled as a control in a pregnancy study. Each CDR3 is given without its conserved first and last residue.

V gene	J gene	CDR3 protein
TRBV6-6	TRBJ1-4	ASSYTEEKLF
TRBV6-1	TRBJ2-6	ASSGTGGGANVLT
TRBV4-1	TRBJ2-7	ASSQRDRGLREQY
TRBV19	TRBJ2-5	ASSPGGGAETQY
TRBV19	TRBJ2-7	ASRGQGVHEQY
TRBV27	TRBJ2-1	ASSPGTSGHEQF
TRBV14	TRBJ1-6	ASSPLSSPLH
TRBV6-1	TRBJ2-3	ASLTEDTQY
TRBV5-6	TRBJ1-1	ASSLELRRAEAF
TRBV25-1	TRBJ2-1	ASSVAARGEQF
TRBV7-9	TRBJ2-7	ASSPSGGGHEQY
TRBV6-5	TRBJ2-2	ASSSGDSHTGELF
TRBV7-2	TRBJ1-5	ASSLGQGYQPQH
TRBV5-1	TRBJ2-5	ASSPGLAGVSEETQY
TRBV28	TRBJ2-3	ASSPSGLGNTDTQY
TRBV5-6	TRBJ2-5	ASSLVGRGEETQY
TRBV14	TRBJ2-1	ASSRTSGIFNEQF
TRBV18	TRBJ1-4	ASGTYVGEKLF
TRBV15	TRBJ2-1	ATSRDEVVGQF
TRBV4-2	TRBJ2-3	ASSQEGRGPDTQY
TRBV7-2	TRBJ2-3	ASSLGTRMSDTQY
TRBV19	TRBJ1-4	ASSSLGTTNEKLF
TRBV28	TRBJ2-3	ASSLTAYTDTQY
TRBV30	TRBJ2-3	AWSLPGGQDTQY
TRBV7-9	TRBJ2-2	ASSSHQDRLTGELF
TRBV27	TRBJ1-6	ASSLSGGLNSPLH
TRBV5-1	TRBJ2-1	ASSQLAGANFNEQF
TRBV4-1	TRBJ2-5	ASSQDRGRETQY
TRBV30	TRBJ2-3	AWSVGGISTDTQY
TRBV7-9	TRBJ2-1	ASSHRTGYNEQF
TRBV6-1	TRBJ2-7	ANAAGTGGYEQY
TRBV5-6	TRBJ2-5	ASSLPFGVEETQY
TRBV29-1	TRBJ1-2	SVEVGQKSEWGYT
TRBV6-1	TRBJ2-1	ASTPVAGGYNEQF
TRBV5-1	TRBJ1-2	ASSADRANYGYT
TRBV28	TRBJ2-2	ASSFNGHSNTGELF
TRBV4-2	TRBJ2-1	ASSQDAGDEQF
TRBV7-2	TRBJ2-5	ASSLVSGIAETQY
TRBV18	TRBJ1-4	ASSPTRAGLVATNEKLF
TRBV7-9	TRBJ2-1	ASSFGGSGSSYNEQF
TRBV5-6	TRBJ2-5	ASSLGGTKETQY
TRBV7-3	TRBJ2-3	ASSSSGWILEGDTQY
TRBV9	TRBJ1-2	ASSSFVGANYGYT
TRBV6-4	TRBJ1-2	ASSPGQGGYGYT
TRBV5-1	TRBJ2-3	ASSLGRLEVRPDTQY
TRBV29-1	TRBJ1-4	SVDGGQGEKLF
TRBV10-3	TRBJ2-5	AIGRGEETQY
TRBV7-7	TRBJ2-1	ASSFWLAAPNEQF
TRBV4-2	TRBJ2-3	ASTLAGADTQY
TRBV7-3	TRBJ2-3	ASSSSRGTDTQY
TRBV5-1	TRBJ2-6	ASSLEGAVSGANVLT
TRBV7-8	TRBJ2-7	ASSLEAASGSMWYEQY
TRBV4-3	TRBJ1-2	ASTLHRVGYGYT